This T cell receptor (beta chain) was recovered during a study of blood T cell repertoires in COVID-19. Overall study: There were acute and convalescent COVID-19 samples, and they came from the United States, Italy and Spain. In each case, the material was cDNA or gDNA derived from T cells, B-cell-depleted T cells, or PBMCs.

The germline V gene has CDR1 SGHTA and CDR2 FQGNSA. Unmatched junction bases numbered 11, after V lost 1 base and J lost 1 base. The CDR3 runs 19 residues. All enrollees were about 18 to 89 years old and from 24 US areas. Original processing methods: Scientists estimated how many nucleated cells there were by amplifying reference gene primers. This table comes from immunoSEQ multiplex PCR, and its TCRdb copy is limited to in-frame clones, with some not included. D and trimming were read from the DNA, whereas the V and J calls and clone size are those reported in that table. The sample includes about 210,000 clones, 80% to 85% seen only once; the top ten take 8% to 9.5%.

This rearrangement joins TRBV7-2 to TRBJ2-2; 8 nucleotides agree with TRBD1. What was sequenced was PBMCs or T cells enriched from blood (not recorded which). This receptor was obtained from a woman aged 45-60 years with acute COVID-19. CDR3 protein: CASSLVAGGLSKNTGELFF. In nucleotides, the CDR3 is TGTGCCAGCAGCTTAGTTGCAGGGGGCTTATCGAAGAACACCGGGGAGCTGTTTTTT.